Listed below are T cell receptor beta chains from one sample, sequenced in a study of T cell responses to AZD1222 COVID-19 vaccine. The protocol was immunoSEQ multiplex PCR, while the TCRdb copy is restricted to in-frame clones and leaves out a portion. The table lists about 140,000 clones, around 88% of them singletons, with roughly 3% in the top ten. The material was peripheral blood, obtained on day 0 of AZD1222 vaccination. Every receptor here comes from an adult in good health. Both conserved end residues are part of each CDR3. Fields, in order: V gene, J gene, clone size, D gene, CDR3 DNA, CDR3 protein. D genes are given only for firm matches. Not all rows give a size; the values are once, few, many and, for expanded clones, a class.

>TRBV28|TRBJ1-5|NA|NA
TGTGCCAGCAGTTTAATGAGGGGTAGCGCGCCCCAGCATTTT
CASSLMRGSAPQHF
>TRBV19|TRBJ1-5|few|TRBD1
TGTGCCACCAAGACAGGGGGCCATCAGCCCCAGCATTTT
CATKTGGHQPQHF
>TRBV28|TRBJ1-3|NA|TRBD1
TGTGCCAGCAGAGTAGGGGGCGCCGGAAACACCATATATTTT
CASRVGGAGNTIYF
>TRBV9|TRBJ1-6|NA|NA
TGTGCCAGCAGCCAGCGGCCCATGGTCCACGGGGGTAATAATTCACCCCTCCACTTT
CASSQRPMVHGGNNSPLHF
>TRBV4-3|TRBJ2-2|NA|NA
TGCGCCAGCAGCCGTAAAGGGGGGCGGGGAACCGGGGAGCTGTTTTTT
CASSRKGGRGTGELFF
>TRBV6-5|TRBJ1-6|NA|NA
TGTGCCAGCACCCCCTCGAGTGCGAATTCACCCCTCCACTTT
CASTPSSANSPLHF
>TRBV5-4|TRBJ1-6|NA|TRBD1
TGTGCCAGCAGCATTAGGACAGGGGCAAATTCACCCCTCCACTTT
CASSIRTGANSPLHF
>TRBV4-3|TRBJ2-1|few|TRBD2
TGCGCCAGCAGCCAACGGCCTCTAGCGGGAGTGGTGGGCTCCTACAATGAGCAGTTCTTC
CASSQRPLAGVVGSYNEQFF
>TRBV6-5|TRBJ2-1|NA|NA
TGTGCCAGCAGAACCCTGTCCTACAATGAGCAGTTCTTC
CASRTLSYNEQFF
>TRBV15|TRBJ2-1|NA|TRBD1
TGTGCCACCAGCAGCGACAGGGGCTCCTCCAATGAGCAGTTCTTC
CATSSDRGSSNEQFF